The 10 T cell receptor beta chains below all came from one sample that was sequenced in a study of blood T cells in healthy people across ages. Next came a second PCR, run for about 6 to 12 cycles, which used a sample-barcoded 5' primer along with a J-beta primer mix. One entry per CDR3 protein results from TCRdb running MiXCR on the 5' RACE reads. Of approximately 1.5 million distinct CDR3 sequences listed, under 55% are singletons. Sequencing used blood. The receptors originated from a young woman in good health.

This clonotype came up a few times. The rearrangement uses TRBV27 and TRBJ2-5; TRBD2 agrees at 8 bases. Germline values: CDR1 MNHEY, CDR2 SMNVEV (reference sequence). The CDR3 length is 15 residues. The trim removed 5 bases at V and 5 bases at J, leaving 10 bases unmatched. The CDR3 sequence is CASSRTGLVGETQYF. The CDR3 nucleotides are TGTGCCAGCAGTAGAACGGGACTAGTAGGGGAGACCCAGTACTTC.

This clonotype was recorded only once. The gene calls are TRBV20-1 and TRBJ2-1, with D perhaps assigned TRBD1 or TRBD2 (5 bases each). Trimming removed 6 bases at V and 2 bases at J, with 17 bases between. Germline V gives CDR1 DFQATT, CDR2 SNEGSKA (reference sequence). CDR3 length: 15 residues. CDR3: CSARDQRPTYNEQFF. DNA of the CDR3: TGCAGTGCCAGGGACCAACGCCCCACCTACAATGAGCAGTTCTTC.

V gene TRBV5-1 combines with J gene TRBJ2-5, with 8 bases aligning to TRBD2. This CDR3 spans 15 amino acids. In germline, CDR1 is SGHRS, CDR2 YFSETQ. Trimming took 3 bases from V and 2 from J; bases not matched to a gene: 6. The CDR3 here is CASSSTGTRQETQYF. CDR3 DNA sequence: TGCGCCAGCAGCTCTACCGGGACTAGACAAGAGACCCAGTACTTC.

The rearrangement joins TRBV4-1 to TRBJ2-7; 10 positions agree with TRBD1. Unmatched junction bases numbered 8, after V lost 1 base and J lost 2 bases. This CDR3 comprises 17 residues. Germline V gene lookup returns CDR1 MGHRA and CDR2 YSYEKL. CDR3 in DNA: TGCGCCAGCAGCCAAGTCAGGGGACAGGGGAAGGCCTACGAGCAGTACTTC. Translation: CASSQVRGQGKAYEQYF.

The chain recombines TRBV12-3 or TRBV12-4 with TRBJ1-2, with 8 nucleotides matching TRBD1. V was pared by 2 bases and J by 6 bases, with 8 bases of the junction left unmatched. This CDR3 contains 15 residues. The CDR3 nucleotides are TGTGCCAGCAGTTTATGGGAAGGGACAGGCAATGGCTACACCTTC. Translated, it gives CASSLWEGTGNGYTF.

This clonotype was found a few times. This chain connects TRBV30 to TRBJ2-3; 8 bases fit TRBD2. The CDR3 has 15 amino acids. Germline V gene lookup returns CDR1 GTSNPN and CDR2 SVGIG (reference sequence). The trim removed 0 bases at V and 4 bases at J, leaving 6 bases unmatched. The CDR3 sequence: CAWSVLSGGADTQYF. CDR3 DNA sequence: TGTGCCTGGAGTGTACTGAGCGGGGGCGCAGATACGCAGTATTTT.

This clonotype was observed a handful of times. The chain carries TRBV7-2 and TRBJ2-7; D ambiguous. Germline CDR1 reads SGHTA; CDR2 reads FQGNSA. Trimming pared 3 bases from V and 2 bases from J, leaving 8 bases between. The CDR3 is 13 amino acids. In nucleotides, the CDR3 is TGTGCCAGCAGCTTGACGGTGACCTACGAGCAGTACTTC. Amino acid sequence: CASSLTVTYEQYF.

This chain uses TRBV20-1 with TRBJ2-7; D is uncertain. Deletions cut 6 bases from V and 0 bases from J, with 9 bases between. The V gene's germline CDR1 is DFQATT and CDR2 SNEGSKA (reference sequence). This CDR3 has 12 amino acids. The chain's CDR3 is CSATPSSYEQYF. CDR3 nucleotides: TGCAGTGCAACACCCAGCTCCTACGAGCAGTACTTC.

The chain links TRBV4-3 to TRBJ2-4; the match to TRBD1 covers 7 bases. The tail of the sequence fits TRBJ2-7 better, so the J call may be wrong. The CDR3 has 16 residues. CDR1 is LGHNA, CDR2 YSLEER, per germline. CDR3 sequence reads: CASSHATVGTVYEQYF. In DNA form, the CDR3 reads TGCGCCAGCAGCCACGCTACTGTCGGGACAGTTTACGAGCAGTACTTC.

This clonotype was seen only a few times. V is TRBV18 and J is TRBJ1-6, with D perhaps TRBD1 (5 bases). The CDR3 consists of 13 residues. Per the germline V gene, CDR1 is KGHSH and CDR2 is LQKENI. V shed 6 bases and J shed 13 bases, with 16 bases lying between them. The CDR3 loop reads CASSRQSYSPLHF. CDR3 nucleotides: TGTGCCAGCTCGCGACAGAGTTACTCCCCCCTCCACTTT.